This TCR beta chain was found in a study of T cell responses to AZD1222 COVID-19 vaccine. About the study: Timing groups of about 4 and about 12 weeks for second doses were pooled. Overall study results and limits: Along spike, vaccine-associated CD4 TCRs were found throughout, with dominance at 160-218 and 743-854.

This clone was observed a handful of times. What it recognizes is unknown. CDR1 is MNHEY, CDR2 SVGAGI, per germline. The CDR3 contains 15 residues. Trimming removed 5 bases at V and 1 base at J, with 11 bases between. Clones were sequenced by immunoSEQ multiplex PCR, and TCRdb holds only the in-frame ones, with some missing. Of over 100,000 clones in the sample, approximately 90% were seen once. The sample here was peripheral blood, taken on day 0 of AZD1222 vaccination. The chain links TRBV6-5 to TRBJ2-2; D possibly corresponds to TRBD1 (6 bases). The origin of this receptor is an adult in good health. CDR3 nucleotides: TGTGCCAGCAGTCATGTGACAGGGAACACCGGGGAGCTGTTTTTT. Residues: CASSHVTGNTGELFF.